This TCR beta chain was observed in a study of T-cell memory formation after mild COVID-19. Whole-study results and caveats: Whether second-wave clones peaking at day 37 were SARS-CoV-2 specific went unconfirmed. Mostly located in CM and EM were contracting CD4+ clones, with contracting CD8+ clones located in EMRA. Pre-infection memory showed some responding clones, and this suggested that cross-reactive memory joined. Clones that shrank (day 15 to 85) were balanced CD4/CD8, whereas later expanders leaned CD4+.

A single record per CDR3 protein comes from TCRdb applying MiXCR to the 5' RACE reads. This sample carries 500,000 to 550,000 distinct CDR3 sequences, roughly 20% of them seen once, and the ten largest clones take approximately 13%. In its sample, this clonotype was seen once. Its antigen remains unidentified. Germline loops: CDR1 LGHNA, CDR2 YSLEER. V lost 1 base to trimming and J lost 4 bases; unmatched junction nucleotides: 8. The CDR3 is 16 residues long. The clonotype comes from an adult woman who had mild COVID-19 (a few samples of this study predate the infection). Cell type and time point are not known. This sequence joins TRBV4-3 and TRBJ2-7; 9 nucleotides match TRBD2. The material sequenced was PBMCs or a T cell subset sorted from them (not recorded which). The CDR3 coding sequence is TGCGCCAGCAGCCAAGGGTTAGCGGGAGCGGGGTACGAGCAGTACTTC. Translation gives CASSQGLAGAGYEQYF.